The rows below give T cell receptor beta chains drawn from one sample of a study of metastatic and nonmetastatic thyroid tumors. Using MiXCR, TCRdb reanalyzed the PCR reads. The data contain fewer than 20,000 clones, less than 30% of them singletons. Specimen: tumor tissue. The receptor source for this set is a male donor with papillary thyroid cancer or a benign thyroid nodule (not recorded which). Some clones in this sample may be carry-over from other donors' samples. The CDR3 runs from the conserved cysteine through the conserved F or W. Fields, in order: V gene, clone size, D gene, J gene, CDR3 length, CDR3 DNA, CDR3 protein. D genes are given only for firm matches. Rows give clone size only sometimes, using once, few, many, or a class for an expanded clone.

V: TRBV9
size: few
D: NA
J: TRBJ1-6
length: 12
DNA: TGTGCCAGCAGCGTAGGAGGCTCACCCCTCCACTTT
CDR3: CASSVGGSPLHF

V: TRBV20-1
size: NA
D: TRBD2
J: TRBJ2-7
length: 17
DNA: TGCAGTGCTGTCGTCGCGGCTAGCGGGGGGCCAGGCTATGAGCAGTACTTC
CDR3: CSAVVAASGGPGYEQYF

V: TRBV9
size: many
D: NA
J: TRBJ2-6
length: 14
DNA: TGTGCCAGCAGCCCGGGTGACGGGGCCAACGTCCTGACTTTC
CDR3: CASSPGDGANVLTF

V: TRBV3-1
size: few
D: NA
J: TRBJ1-3
length: 14
DNA: TGTGCCAGCAGCCAACGCGACAGCAAAGACACCATATATTTT
CDR3: CASSQRDSKDTIYF

V: TRBV28
size: few
D: NA
J: TRBJ1-3
length: 15
DNA: TGTGCCAGCAGTTCTGGGCTGGACTCTGGAAACACCATATATTTT
CDR3: CASSSGLDSGNTIYF

V: TRBV19
size: many
D: TRBD1
J: TRBJ2-3
length: 15
DNA: TGTGCCAGTAGAAGGACAGGGGGTGAAACAGATACGCAGTATTTT
CDR3: CASRRTGGETDTQYF

V: TRBV6-2/TRBV6-3
size: few
D: NA
J: TRBJ1-6
length: 15
DNA: TGTGCCAGCAGTTACTCCGCACGCGTGGATTCACCCCTCCACTTT
CDR3: CASSYSARVDSPLHF

V: TRBV9
size: NA
D: NA
J: TRBJ1-5
length: 15
DNA: TGTGCCAGCAGCGTAGTAGGGGAAGGCATCACACCCCAGCATTTT
CDR3: CASSVVGEGITPQHF

V: TRBV6-1
size: NA
D: NA
J: TRBJ1-1
length: 14
DNA: TGTGCCAGCAGTAATTACCCAGGGCTGGCTGAAGCTTTCTTT
CDR3: CASSNYPGLAEAFF

V: TRBV4-1
size: many
D: NA
J: TRBJ2-5
length: 15
DNA: TGCGCCAGCAGCCAAGTTTTAGGACCTGCGGCGACCCAGTACTTC
CDR3: CASSQVLGPAATQYF

V: TRBV5-1
size: once
D: NA
J: TRBJ2-7
length: 15
DNA: TGCGCCAGCAGCTTCGCGGGCAGAGGATCCACCGAGCAGTACTTC
CDR3: CASSFAGRGSTEQYF

V: TRBV6-4
size: medium-sized
D: NA
J: TRBJ2-6
length: 14
DNA: TGTGCCAGCAGTGACAGGTCTGGGGCCAACGTCCTGACTTTC
CDR3: CASSDRSGANVLTF

V: TRBV3-1
size: many
D: NA
J: TRBJ1-5
length: 14
DNA: TGTGCCAGCAGCCTCGGAAACGGCGATCAGCCCCAGCATTTT
CDR3: CASSLGNGDQPQHF

V: TRBV11-2
size: medium-sized
D: NA
J: TRBJ2-7
length: 12
DNA: TGTGCCAGCAGCGACGGAGGCTACGAGCAGTACTTC
CDR3: CASSDGGYEQYF

V: TRBV10-1
size: NA
D: NA
J: TRBJ1-5
length: 16
DNA: TGCGCCAGCAGTGAAACGACAGGAGCTAGCAATCAGCCCCAGCATTTT
CDR3: CASSETTGASNQPQHF

V: TRBV20-1
size: NA
D: NA
J: TRBJ2-1
length: 15
DNA: TGCAGTGCTAGTCAATTTTTGGGTGGGGACAATGAGCAGTCCTTC
CDR3: CSASQFLGGDNEQSF

V: TRBV7-2
size: NA
D: TRBD2
J: TRBJ2-1
length: 19
DNA: TGTGCCAGCAGCTACGGACTAGCGGGAGCCGCCAAATCTTACAATGAGCAGTTCTTC
CDR3: CASSYGLAGAAKSYNEQFF

V: TRBV10-3
size: many
D: NA
J: TRBJ1-1
length: 14
DNA: TGTGCCATCAGAGATTCCGGGGTGAACACTGAAGCTTTCTTT
CDR3: CAIRDSGVNTEAFF

V: TRBV18
size: few
D: TRBD1
J: TRBJ1-1
length: 13
DNA: TGTGCCAGCTCACCTGGCAGGGGGCGCGAAGCTTTCTTT
CDR3: CASSPGRGREAFF

V: TRBV5-6
size: many
D: NA
J: TRBJ1-3
length: 17
DNA: TGTGCCAGCAGCTTCTCGCCCCCACAGGCCTCTGGAAACACCATATATTTT
CDR3: CASSFSPPQASGNTIYF

V: TRBV6-1
size: medium-sized
D: NA
J: TRBJ2-1
length: 11
DNA: TGTGCCAGCAGGTGGGTTAATGAGCAGTTCTTC
CDR3: CASRWVNEQFF

V: TRBV6-1
size: NA
D: NA
J: TRBJ2-3
length: 14
DNA: TGTGCCAGCGTGCGGGAAACTAGCACAGATACGCAGTATTTT
CDR3: CASVRETSTDTQYF

V: TRBV27
size: few
D: NA
J: TRBJ2-1
length: 14
DNA: TGTGCCAGCAGCACGACCGAACTCAACAATGAGCAGTTCTTC
CDR3: CASSTTELNNEQFF

V: TRBV4-2
size: medium-sized
D: TRBD2
J: TRBJ2-7
length: 15
DNA: TGTGCCAGCAGGACTAGCGGGAGTTTCTCCTACGAGCAGTACTTC
CDR3: CASRTSGSFSYEQYF

V: TRBV10-3
size: many
D: NA
J: TRBJ1-1
length: 15
DNA: TGTGCCATCAGTGAATTTGGGGTTTCTGGCACTGAAGCTTTCTTT
CDR3: CAISEFGVSGTEAFF

V: TRBV27
size: NA
D: TRBD1
J: TRBJ2-7
length: 13
DNA: TGTGCCAGCAGGACAGGGGCGGTTGGCGAGCAGTACTTC
CDR3: CASRTGAVGEQYF

V: TRBV19
size: few
D: TRBD2
J: TRBJ2-7
length: 13
DNA: TGTGCCACCAGTCTGGTGGGGAGGGACGAGCAGTACTTC
CDR3: CATSLVGRDEQYF

V: TRBV12-3/TRBV12-4
size: NA
D: NA
J: TRBJ1-1
length: 15
DNA: TGTGCCAGCACAACGTCTGGGTTGGGGGACACTGAAGCTTTCTTT
CDR3: CASTTSGLGDTEAFF

V: TRBV9
size: few
D: NA
J: TRBJ2-1
length: 12
DNA: TGTGCCAGCAGCGTAGGGAACAATGAGCAGTTCTTC
CDR3: CASSVGNNEQFF